The T cell receptor beta chain described here comes from a study of T cells after yellow fever vaccination. Overall study results and limits: Researchers report a weaker secondary response that nonetheless peaked faster, day 5 versus 15.

The CDR3 runs to 13 residues. The V end lost 5 bases, the J end lost 14 bases, and 19 bases lay between the germline ends. Germline lookup yields CDR1 SGHTA and CDR2 FQGTGA. Using its own MiXCR run on the 5' RACE reads, TCRdb lists one record per CDR3 protein. The sample shows 500,000 to 650,000 distinct CDR3 sequences, roughly an eighth of them seen only once. This clonotype was seen only once. Its antigen is undetermined. The chain links TRBV7-3 to TRBJ2-1, with D perhaps matching TRBD2 (6 bases). The source is a man aged 30 to 45 who received the YFV17D yellow fever vaccine. The sequencing here drew on PBMCs, taken on the day of the yellow fever booster vaccination. The CDR3 coding sequence is TGTGCCAGCAGCCCGCTCACTAGGGAGGAGAAGTTCTTC. Translating it yields CASSPLTREEKFF. The whole variable domain, remainder taken from reference TRBV7-3 and TRBJ2-1, is GAGVSQTPSNKVTEKGKYVELRCDPISGHTALYWYRQSLGQGPEFLIYFQGTGAADDSGLPNDRFFAVRPEGSVSTLKIQRTERGDSAVYLCASSPLTREEKFFGPGTRLTVL.